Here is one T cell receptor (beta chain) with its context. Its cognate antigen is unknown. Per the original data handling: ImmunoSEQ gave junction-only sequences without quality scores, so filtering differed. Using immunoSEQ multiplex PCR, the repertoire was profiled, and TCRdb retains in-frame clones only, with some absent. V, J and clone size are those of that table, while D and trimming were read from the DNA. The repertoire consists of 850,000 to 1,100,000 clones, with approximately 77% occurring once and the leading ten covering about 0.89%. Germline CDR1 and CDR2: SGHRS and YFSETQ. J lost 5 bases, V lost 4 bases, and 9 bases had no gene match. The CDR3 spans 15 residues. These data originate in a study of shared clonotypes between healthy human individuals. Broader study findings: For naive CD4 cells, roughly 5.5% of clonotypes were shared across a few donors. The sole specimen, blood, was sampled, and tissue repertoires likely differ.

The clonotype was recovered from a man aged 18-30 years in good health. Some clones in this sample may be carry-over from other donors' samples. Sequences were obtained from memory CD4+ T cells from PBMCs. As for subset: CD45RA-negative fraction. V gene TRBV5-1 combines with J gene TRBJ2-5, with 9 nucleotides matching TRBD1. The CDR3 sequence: CASSRRQGVMETQYF. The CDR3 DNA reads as TGCGCCAGCAGCCGCAGACAGGGGGTGATGGAGACCCAGTACTTC.